Here is one T cell receptor beta chain with its context. Time point specified: pretreatment peripheral blood. The source of the sample is a study of PD-L1 blockade in urothelial cancer. Each PCR contained spiked-in synthetic TCR analog templates. Assay used: immunoSEQ multiplex PCR; TCRdb lists only in-frame clones, some missing. The sample holds roughly 63,000 clones, 81% seen once. This CDR3 has 16 residues. The germline V gene has CDR1 SGHRS and CDR2 YFSETQ. The V gene end was trimmed by 4 bases and the J gene end by 5 bases; junction bases not matched to a gene: 8. The sequence was obtained from a man in his 70s with urothelial cancer. Sequenced here: PBMCs, sampled around atezolizumab (anti-PD-L1) treatment. The chain links TRBV5-1 to TRBJ2-5; 13 nucleotides align to TRBD2. CDR3 loop: CASSPRTSGGGETQYF. The CDR3 DNA sequence: TGCGCCAGCAGCCCGCGGACTAGCGGGGGAGGCGAGACCCAGTACTTC. The variable domain in full, with the rest retrieved from reference TRBV5-1 and TRBJ2-5, is KAGVTQTPRYLIKTRGQQVTLSCSPISGHRSVSWYQQTPGQGLQFLFEYFSETQRNKGNFPGRFSGRQFSNSRSEMNVSTLELGDSALYLCASSPRTSGGGETQYFGPGTRLLVL.